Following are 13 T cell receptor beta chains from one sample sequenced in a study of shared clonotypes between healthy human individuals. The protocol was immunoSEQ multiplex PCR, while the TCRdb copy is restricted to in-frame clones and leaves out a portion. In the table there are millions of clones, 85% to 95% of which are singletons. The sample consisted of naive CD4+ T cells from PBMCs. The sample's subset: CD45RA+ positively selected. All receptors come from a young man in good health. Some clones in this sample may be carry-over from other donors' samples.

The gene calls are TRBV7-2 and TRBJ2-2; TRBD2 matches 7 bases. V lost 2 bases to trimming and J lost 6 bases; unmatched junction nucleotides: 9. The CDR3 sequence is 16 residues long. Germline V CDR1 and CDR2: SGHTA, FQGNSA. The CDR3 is CASSLRGRGVAGELFF. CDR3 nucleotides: TGTGCCAGCAGCTTACGCGGGAGAGGTGTGGCCGGGGAGCTGTTTTTT.

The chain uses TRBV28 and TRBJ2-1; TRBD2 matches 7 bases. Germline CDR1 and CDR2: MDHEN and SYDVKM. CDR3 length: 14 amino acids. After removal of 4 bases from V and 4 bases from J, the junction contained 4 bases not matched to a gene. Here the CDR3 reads CASSYSGSYNEQFF. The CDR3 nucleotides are TGTGCCAGCAGTTATAGCGGGTCGTACAATGAGCAGTTCTTC.

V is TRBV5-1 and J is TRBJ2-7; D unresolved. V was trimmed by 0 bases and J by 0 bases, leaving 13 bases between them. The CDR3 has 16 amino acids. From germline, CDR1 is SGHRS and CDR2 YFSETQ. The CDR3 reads CASSLVSGTDSYEQYF. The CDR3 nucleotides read TGCGCCAGCAGCTTGGTTTCGGGTACGGACTCCTACGAGCAGTACTTC. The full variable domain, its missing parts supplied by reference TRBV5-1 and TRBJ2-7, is KAGVTQTPRYLIKTRGQQVTLSCSPISGHRSVSWYQQTPGQGLQFLFEYFSETQRNKGNFPGRFSGRQFSNSRSEMNVSTLELGDSALYLCASSLVSGTDSYEQYFGPGTRLTVT.

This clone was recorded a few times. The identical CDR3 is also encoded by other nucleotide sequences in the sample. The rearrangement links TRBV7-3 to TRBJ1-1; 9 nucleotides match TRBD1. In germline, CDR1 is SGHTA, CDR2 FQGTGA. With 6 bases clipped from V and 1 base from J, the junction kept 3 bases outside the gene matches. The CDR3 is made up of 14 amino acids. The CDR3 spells CASSPGQGNTEAFF. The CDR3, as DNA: TGTGCCAGCAGTCCGGGACAGGGGAACACTGAAGCTTTCTTT.

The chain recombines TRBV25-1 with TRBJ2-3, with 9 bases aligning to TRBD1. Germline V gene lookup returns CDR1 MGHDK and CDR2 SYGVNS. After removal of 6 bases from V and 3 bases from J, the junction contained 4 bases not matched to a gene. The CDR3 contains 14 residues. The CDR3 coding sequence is TGTGCCAGCAGGACAGGGGGTGGGACAGATACGCAGTATTTT. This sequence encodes CASRTGGGTDTQYF.

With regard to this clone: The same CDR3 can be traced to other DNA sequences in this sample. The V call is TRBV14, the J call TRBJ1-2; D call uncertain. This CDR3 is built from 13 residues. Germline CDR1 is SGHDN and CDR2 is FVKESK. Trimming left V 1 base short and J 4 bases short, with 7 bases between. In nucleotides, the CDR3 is TGTGCCAGCAGCCAAGGCCAGTCCTATGGCTACACCTTC. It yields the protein CASSQGQSYGYTF. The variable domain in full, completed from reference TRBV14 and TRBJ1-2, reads EAGVTQFPSHSVIEKGQTVTLRCDPISGHDNLYWYRRVMGKEIKFLLHFVKESKQDESGMPNNRFLAERTGGTYSTLKVQPAELEDSGVYFCASSQGQSYGYTFGSGTRLTVV.

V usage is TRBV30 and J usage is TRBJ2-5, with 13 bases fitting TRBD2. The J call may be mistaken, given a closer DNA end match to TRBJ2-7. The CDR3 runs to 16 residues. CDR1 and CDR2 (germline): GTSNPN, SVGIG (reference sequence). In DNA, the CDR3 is TGTGCCTGGAGTTTTTCGCCGGGACTAGCGGGATACGAGCAGTACTTC. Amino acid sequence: CAWSFSPGLAGYEQYF.

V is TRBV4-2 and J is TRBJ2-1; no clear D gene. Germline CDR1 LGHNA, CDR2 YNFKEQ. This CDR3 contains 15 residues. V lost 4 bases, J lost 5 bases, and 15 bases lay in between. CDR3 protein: CASSPTTLRNNEQFF. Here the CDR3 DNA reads TGTGCCAGCAGCCCCACGACTTTGCGGAACAATGAGCAGTTCTTC.

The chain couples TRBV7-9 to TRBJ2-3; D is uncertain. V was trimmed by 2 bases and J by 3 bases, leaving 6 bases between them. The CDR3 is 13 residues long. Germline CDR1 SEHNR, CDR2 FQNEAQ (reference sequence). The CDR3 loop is CASSLRQTDTQYF. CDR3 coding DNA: TGTGCCAGCAGCTTAAGGCAAACAGATACGCAGTATTTT.

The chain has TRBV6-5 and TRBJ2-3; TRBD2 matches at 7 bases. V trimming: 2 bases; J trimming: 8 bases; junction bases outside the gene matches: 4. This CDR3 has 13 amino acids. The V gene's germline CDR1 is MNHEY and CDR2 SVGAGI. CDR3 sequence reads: CASSYAGEVTQYF. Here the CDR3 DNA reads TGTGCCAGCAGTTACGCGGGAGAAGTTACGCAGTATTTT.

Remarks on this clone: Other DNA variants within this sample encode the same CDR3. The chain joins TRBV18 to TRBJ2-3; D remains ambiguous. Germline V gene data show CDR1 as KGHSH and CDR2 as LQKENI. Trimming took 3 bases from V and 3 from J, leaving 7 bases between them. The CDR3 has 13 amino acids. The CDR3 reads CASSPRATDTQYF. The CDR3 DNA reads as TGTGCCAGCTCACCTCGGGCTACAGATACGCAGTATTTT.

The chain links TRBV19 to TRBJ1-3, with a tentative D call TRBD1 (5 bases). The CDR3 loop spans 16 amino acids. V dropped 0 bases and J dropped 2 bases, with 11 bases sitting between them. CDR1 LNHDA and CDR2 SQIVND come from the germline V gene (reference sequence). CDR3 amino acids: CASSIDRESPGNTIYF. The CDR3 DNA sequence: TGTGCCAGTAGTATAGACAGGGAGTCCCCTGGAAACACCATATATTTT.

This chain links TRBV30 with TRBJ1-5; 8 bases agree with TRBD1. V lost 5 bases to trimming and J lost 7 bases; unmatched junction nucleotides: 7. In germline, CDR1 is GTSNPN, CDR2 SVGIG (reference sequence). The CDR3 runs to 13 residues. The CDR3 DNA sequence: TGTGCCTGGGGACAGGGACAATCCCAGCCCCAGCATTTT. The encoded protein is CAWGQGQSQPQHF.